This T cell receptor beta chain is drawn from a study of blood T cell repertoires in COVID-19. Study details: Sites in the United States, Italy and Spain provided acute and convalescent COVID-19 samples. T cells, B-cell-depleted T cells, or PBMCs provided the cDNA or gDNA that served as material.

Per the original data handling: By means of reference gene primer amplification, nucleated cell counts were estimated. Sequencing used immunoSEQ multiplex PCR; TCRdb keeps in-frame clones, though not all of them. The V and J calls and clone size were taken over from that table, and D and trimming were inferred from the DNA. The table has under 65,000 clones, roughly 89% seen once. This CDR3 region has 15 residues. The J segment lost 4 bases and the V segment lost 4 bases, leaving 7 bases of the junction unmatched. Germline V gene sequence: CDR1 LGHDT, CDR2 YNNKEL (reference sequence). The sequencing input was peripheral blood. The receptor was derived from a woman aged 60 to 75 with COVID-19, enrolled during active disease. V and J are TRBV3-1 (or the pseudogene TRBV3-2) and TRBJ1-1, with 9 bases lining up with TRBD1. The CDR3 here is CASSPLDRGGTEAFF. CDR3 in DNA: TGTGCCAGCAGCCCACTGGACAGGGGAGGCACTGAAGCTTTCTTT.